What follows are 28 T cell receptor beta chains derived from one specimen sequenced in a study of T-cell memory formation after mild COVID-19 (dated by TCRdb to the early 2020s). Libraries were built with 5' RACE. Instrument used: Illumina NovaSeq 6000. TCRdb reworked the public reads: Q25 trimming with fastp, MiXCR clone assembly, productive beta chains retained. When rows share a CDR3 protein, they turn into one entry using the most common DNA and genes. The sample table records about 420,000 distinct CDR3 sequences; roughly a quarter of these occur just once. The ten most abundant clones make up over 10% of the sample. The sample was PBMCs or a T cell subset sorted from them (not recorded which). These receptor sequences come from an adult woman who had mild COVID-19 (a few samples of this study predate the infection). The sample titles of this study are shuffled in the database, so cell type and time point are left out; the donor was told from shared clones.

This clonotype appeared a few times. CDR3 bases: TGTGCCAGCAGTCCTTACCGACAGGGCGGGACAGATACGCAGTATTTT. Its translation is CASSPYRQGGTDTQYF. The J gene is TRBJ2-3, the V gene TRBV27, with 7 nucleotides matching TRBD1. This CDR3 contains 16 residues. Trimming took 5 bases from V and 3 from J; bases not matched to a gene: 11. Germline V gene lookup returns CDR1 MNHEY and CDR2 SMNVEV (reference sequence).

V is TRBV29-1 and J is TRBJ2-5; D is perhaps TRBD1 (5 bases). The germline CDR1 and CDR2 sequences are SQVTM and ANQGSEA. The CDR3 extends over 12 amino acids. With 2 bases removed from V and 2 bases from J, the gap between germline ends came to 6 bases. Here the CDR3 reads CSVEQGQETQYF. The CDR3 DNA sequence: TGCAGCGTTGAACAGGGACAAGAGACCCAGTACTTC.

This clonotype occurred a few times. The CDR3 sequence: CASSAGSWAYNEQFF. The DNA for the CDR3 is TGCGCCAGCAGCGCAGGGAGCTGGGCCTACAATGAGCAGTTCTTC. The gene calls are TRBV5-1 and TRBJ2-1; TRBD1 or TRBD2 may be the D gene (5 bases each). Germline values: CDR1 SGHRS, CDR2 YFSETQ. Trimming removed 4 bases at V and 2 bases at J, with 13 bases between. This CDR3 contains 15 residues.

This sequence joins TRBV21-1 and TRBJ2-4; the D call TRBD1 from the table was never checked on the DNA. TRBV21-1 is a documented pseudogene. The CDR3 contains 15 residues. CDR3 in amino acids: CASSKGPQGMEIHHF. CDR3 DNA sequence: TGTGCCAGCAGCAAAGGTCCACAGGGGATGGAGATTCACCACTTC.

The J gene is TRBJ2-4, the V gene TRBV6-1; no definite D call. The CDR3 covers 17 residues. V was cut by 6 bases and J by 2 bases, with 20 bases left in between. The germline V gene encodes CDR1 MNHNS and CDR2 SASEGT. As DNA, the CDR3 is TGTGCCAGCAGCCAAACACCGTCCGGGTTGCCCAAAAACATTCAGTACTTC. Translation: CASSQTPSGLPKNIQYF.

V and J are TRBV7-3 and TRBJ2-3; TRBD2 matches 7 bases. Germline V gene lookup returns CDR1 SGHTA and CDR2 FQGTGA. The CDR3 has 17 amino acids. With V trimmed by 5 bases and J by 0 bases, 11 bases remained unmatched. CDR3 nucleotide sequence: TGTGCCAGCAGCGCTAGCGGAGGGACCCTTAGCACAGATACGCAGTATTTT. Translation gives CASSASGGTLSTDTQYF.

This chain joins TRBV11-2 and TRBJ2-3; no clear D. The CDR3 loop spans 13 amino acids. CDR1 SGHAT and CDR2 FQNNGV come from the germline V gene. V dropped 7 bases and J dropped 2 bases, with 10 bases sitting between them. CDR3 coding DNA: TGTGCCAGCAATATGGATTACACAGATACGCAGTATTTT. Amino acids: CASNMDYTDTQYF.

As for this clonotype: Relative to the germline gene, one junction end is altered; a read error may explain this. The chain is built from TRBV7-9 and TRBJ2-3; D remains unclear. Germline V gene lookup returns CDR1 SEHNR and CDR2 FQNEAQ (reference sequence). CDR3 length: 12 residues. The CDR3 protein is CASSHSKDTKYF. CDR3 DNA: TGTGCCAGCAGCCACAGCAAGGATACGAAGTATTTT.

This sequence joins TRBV12-3 or TRBV12-4 and TRBJ2-1; 7 bases are shared with TRBD1. The CDR3 runs to 12 residues. V gave up 7 bases and J gave up 10 bases; unmatched junction bases: 7. DNA for the CDR3: TGTGCCAGCACACAGGGGCTGGGGGAGCAGTTCTTC. This codes for CASTQGLGEQFF.

This chain connects TRBV7-8 to TRBJ1-5; possibly TRBD1 for D (5 bases). The CDR3 is made up of 15 amino acids. In germline, CDR1 is SGHVS, CDR2 FQNEAQ. Trimming cost V 5 bases and J 4 bases, with 15 bases left between them. In DNA form, the CDR3 reads TGTGCCAGCAGCCCCGGGACCCGCGGGAATCAGCCCCAGCATTTT. It yields the protein CASSPGTRGNQPQHF. The full variable domain, its missing parts supplied by reference TRBV7-8 and TRBJ1-5, is GAGVSQSPRYKVAKRGQDVALRCDPISGHVSLFWYQQALGQGPEFLTYFQNEAQLDKSGLPSDRFFAERPEGSVSTLKIQRTQQEDSAVYLCASSPGTRGNQPQHFGDGTRLSIL.

The table lists this clonotype with a few counts. The J gene is TRBJ1-5, the V gene TRBV5-1; D possibly corresponds to TRBD1 (5 bases). The V and J ends lost 4 bases and 6 bases respectively, with 17 bases between them. Germline V gene sequence: CDR1 SGHRS, CDR2 YFSETQ. CDR3 length equals 15 residues. The CDR3 spells CASSPDPGGGQPQHF. CDR3 in DNA: TGCGCCAGCAGCCCCGACCCGGGGGGGGGTCAGCCCCAGCATTTT.

The genes are TRBV27 and TRBJ2-7; 10 nucleotides agree with TRBD2. Germline trimming cut 8 bases from V and 3 bases from J; bases unmatched to any gene: 13. There are 16 residues in the CDR3. Looked up from germline, CDR1 is MNHEY and CDR2 is SMNVEV (reference sequence). The CDR3 coding sequence is TGTGCCAGCGGGTTCGACGGGACTAGCGTATACTACGAGCAGTACTTC. This translates into CASGFDGTSVYYEQYF.

This clonotype turned up a few times. J is TRBJ2-7 and V is TRBV20-1; D perhaps matches TRBD2 (6 bases). CDR1 is DFQATT, CDR2 SNEGSKA, per germline (reference sequence). The CDR3 totals 13 residues. V dropped 2 bases and J dropped 10 bases, with 18 bases sitting between them. CDR3 DNA sequence: TGCAGTGCTAGACTAAAGGGAGGTTTACCTCAGTACTTC. Translated: CSARLKGGLPQYF.

In this sample, this clonotype turned up a few times. The chain carries TRBV14 and TRBJ2-5; D gene ambiguous. CDR3 length: 13 amino acids. V was cut by 4 bases and J by 1 base, with 7 bases left in between. In germline, CDR1 is SGHDN, CDR2 FVKESK. CDR3 DNA: TGTGCCAGCAGCCCTCCCCTCCAAGAGACCCAGTACTTC. It translates to CASSPPLQETQYF. The full variable domain, in which reference TRBV14 and TRBJ2-5 provide the parts outside the CDR3, is EAGVTQFPSHSVIEKGQTVTLRCDPISGHDNLYWYRRVMGKEIKFLLHFVKESKQDESGMPNNRFLAERTGGTYSTLKVQPAELEDSGVYFCASSPPLQETQYFGPGTRLLVL.

The chain is built from TRBV7-9 and TRBJ2-4; no clear D gene. Germline CDR1 reads SEHNR; CDR2 reads FQNEAQ (reference sequence). V was cut by 1 base and J by 6 bases, with 7 bases left in between. The CDR3 covers 13 residues. The CDR3 bases are TGTGCCAGCAGCTTAGGCCCTTTAAACATTCAGTACTTC. Protein: CASSLGPLNIQYF.

This chain connects TRBV6-5 to TRBJ1-1, with 7 bases aligning to TRBD1. The CDR3 loop spans 15 amino acids. The ends lost 0 bases at V and 4 bases at J; junction bases unmatched: 5. CDR1 is MNHEY, CDR2 SVGAGI, per germline. In DNA form, the CDR3 reads TGTGCCAGCAGTTACTCTGTCCAGGGGGTCACTGAAGCTTTCTTT. This codes for CASSYSVQGVTEAFF.

The rearrangement joins TRBV12-3 or TRBV12-4 to TRBJ1-5; D uncertain. V was clipped by 1 base and J by 3 bases, with 7 bases between them. The length of the CDR3 is 14 residues. The DNA of the CDR3 is TGTGCCAGCAGTTTAGGACGGTTCAATCAGCCCCAGCATTTT. As protein: CASSLGRFNQPQHF.

This chain uses TRBV7-9 with TRBJ2-7, with TRBD2 matching over 8 bases. Germline V gene sequence: CDR1 SEHNR, CDR2 FQNEAQ (reference sequence). After removal of 1 base from V and 0 bases from J, the junction contained 8 bases not matched to a gene. The CDR3 has 17 amino acids. The chain's CDR3 is CASSLDLAGGPSYEQYF. The CDR3 coding sequence is TGTGCCAGCAGCTTAGATTTGGCGGGGGGACCCTCCTACGAGCAGTACTTC.

This clonotype was recorded many times. The chain employs TRBV4-3 and TRBJ1-6; tentatively, D is TRBD1 (5 bases). CDR1 is LGHNA, CDR2 YSLEER, per germline. Trimming pared 4 bases from V and 7 bases from J, leaving 14 bases between. The CDR3 is 15 amino acids. DNA of the CDR3: TGCGCCAGCAGCCCCCCGCAGGGCGAAAATTCACCCCTCCACTTT. Protein sequence: CASSPPQGENSPLHF.

This clonotype was seen a few times. The chain combines TRBV4-3 with TRBJ2-7, with TRBD2 matching over 10 bases. CDR3 size: 16 residues. Germline trimming cut 0 bases from V and 3 bases from J; bases unmatched to any gene: 5. Germline V gene data show CDR1 as LGHNA and CDR2 as YSLEER. The CDR3 region is CASSQEELAGGYEQYF. CDR3 sequence (DNA): TGCGCCAGCAGCCAAGAAGAATTAGCGGGGGGCTACGAGCAGTACTTC.

The genes are TRBV2 and TRBJ1-1; D is uncertain. Deletions cut 6 bases from V and 4 bases from J, with 6 bases between. CDR3 length: 11 amino acids. Germline V gives CDR1 SNHLY, CDR2 FYNNEI. CDR3 loop: CASRLLTEAFF. The CDR3 DNA reads TGTGCCAGCAGGCTCCTCACTGAAGCTTTCTTT.

This clonotype was observed a handful of times. V usage is TRBV7-9 and J usage is TRBJ2-3; 7 bases line up with TRBD2. With V trimmed by 1 base and J by 8 bases, 9 bases remained unmatched. This CDR3 is built from 15 residues. Germline CDR1 SEHNR, CDR2 FQNEAQ (reference sequence). The CDR3 nucleotides read TGTGCCAGCAGCTTAGACTACGACCCGGGGGGTACGCAGTATTTT. Translation gives CASSLDYDPGGTQYF.

This clonotype showed up just a few times. J is TRBJ2-7 and V is TRBV5-4; 12 bases are shared with TRBD1. Trimming at V came to 1 base and at J to 4 bases, leaving 6 bases not matched to a gene. The CDR3 consists of 16 residues. Germline CDR1 and CDR2: SGHNT and YYREEE (reference sequence). CDR3 coding DNA: TGTGCCAGCAGCTTGATGGGACAGGGGGCGAGTTACGAGCAGTACTTC. Translated: CASSLMGQGASYEQYF.

The DNA for the CDR3 is TGTGCCAGCACCTTGCTGGACAGGAGAGCTTTCTTT. Translated, it gives CASTLLDRRAFF. This chain connects TRBV12-3 or TRBV12-4 to TRBJ1-1, with 7 bases matching TRBD1. With 7 bases clipped from V and 10 bases from J, the junction kept 9 bases outside the gene matches. This CDR3 is built from 12 residues.

This clonotype was found once. The gene calls are TRBV19 and TRBJ2-3; unclear D gene. The CDR3 has 18 residues. Trimming pared 4 bases from V and 6 bases from J, leaving 26 bases between. The germline V gene has CDR1 LNHDA and CDR2 SQIVND (reference sequence). CDR3 sequence: CASSNTPPRTYRVDTQYF. The CDR3 DNA follows: TGTGCCAGTAGTAACACGCCCCCCAGGACCTACAGAGTGGATACGCAGTATTTT. The complete variable domain, with remaining parts taken from reference TRBV19 and TRBJ2-3, reads DGGITQSPKYLFRKEGQNVTLSCEQNLNHDAMYWYRQDPGQGLRLIYYSQIVNDFQKGDIAEGYSVSREKKESFPLTVTSAQKNPTAFYLCASSNTPPRTYRVDTQYFGPGTRLTVL.

This CDR3 is CATSPDRAQPQHF. The CDR3 coding sequence is TGTGCCACCAGCCCCGACAGGGCTCAGCCCCAGCATTTT. The V call is TRBV15, the J call TRBJ1-5, with TRBD1 matching over 7 bases. This CDR3 contains 13 residues. Trimming at V came to 5 bases and at J to 6 bases, leaving 4 bases not matched to a gene. In germline, CDR1 is LNHNV, CDR2 YYDKDF (reference sequence).

The chain employs TRBV4-3 and TRBJ2-4; unclear D gene. Germline V CDR1 and CDR2: LGHNA, YSLEER. CDR3 length equals 16 residues. V lost 4 bases and J 0 bases, leaving 13 bases between the germline ends. CDR3 in amino acids: CASSRDSKLAKNIQYF. The CDR3 coding sequence is TGCGCCAGCAGCCGGGATAGCAAGTTAGCCAAAAACATTCAGTACTTC.

This clonotype was found a few times. The J gene is TRBJ2-1, the V gene TRBV7-2; either TRBD1 or TRBD2 may supply D (6 bases each). Germline V gives CDR1 SGHTA, CDR2 FQGNSA. V dropped 5 bases and J dropped 5 bases, with 16 bases sitting between them. There are 15 residues in the CDR3. CDR3 bases: TGTGCCAGCAGCCCGAAAGGGGGGCGACACAATGAGCAGTTCTTC. Residues: CASSPKGGRHNEQFF.